This T cell receptor (beta chain) was sequenced in a study of cytomegalovirus exposure and HLA in healthy donors (TCRdb year 2017). About the study as a whole: According to a later analysis, one platform produced both the roughly 130 validation repertoires and the approximately 660 repertoires of the first cohort. The study aimed to test whether cataloging public T cell receptors could reveal signatures of past pathogen exposure. In addition to the first cohort of approximately 650 subjects, a separate validation cohort of approximately 120 different subjects was used. To predict cytomegalovirus infection status, the study brought together high-throughput TCR immunosequencing, statistical association of individual TCRs with disease status, and machine learning. General study outcomes and caveats: Of the cluster scores, approximately 94% were above 0 in a later analysis, which found that TCRs clustered in the first cohort also tended to co-occur in the 95 to 150 validation repertoires. Three of the identified cytomegalovirus-associated TCR beta chains were confirmed in vitro to be specific for cytomegalovirus antigens. In both the original and validation cohorts, the classifier was reported to diagnose cytomegalovirus status with high specificity and sensitivity. In the study, around 150 TCR beta chains were listed as associated with cytomegalovirus. Across donors, most TCR sequences were observed very rarely, whereas some public TCRs were present in many individuals. The validation cohort had no HLA typing available for a later analysis, so co-occurrence within that cohort was assessed over all 120 or so repertoires. It was suggested by the authors that the approach could potentially be generalized to other disease states and immunological phenotypes.

Points on this clone: Its target antigen remains unknown. No much larger clone exists at a distance of one base, and base qualities are not known.

The donors belonged to the validation cohort of about 130 subjects, which was separate from the approximately 700-subject first cohort. The trim is 5 bases for V and 4 bases for J, with a gap of 13 bases between the germline ends. The CDR1 and CDR2 encoded by the germline V gene are SGHVS and FNYEAQ. The CDR3 numbers 14 residues from cysteine through phenylalanine. Kept here is only the CDR3 DNA, which spans 42 bases and is read in frame from base 1. Library construction relied on the immunoSEQ multiplex PCR assay. The authors' pipeline ran thus. A statistical classification framework was developed to diagnose cytomegalovirus status using the catalog of TCR beta chain sequences. TCRdb holds this immuneACCESS table with in-frame rearrangements only. Some clones are missing; in checked studies, unresolved V genes explain under half, and the rest has no known cause. For V, J and clone size, that table is used; D and trimming come from the DNA. This sample is represented by over 100,000 clones; roughly 87% of them were singletons. The ten largest make up roughly 1.2% of the sample.

This chain joins TRBV7-6 to TRBJ2-3; the D gene assignment is ambiguous. Source material: PBMCs. This sequence was found in a woman aged 18-29 years in good health and CMV-seronegative. The DNA sequence reads TGTGCCAGCAGCCCCAAGGCGGCTCCAGATACGCAGTATTTT. Its translation is CASSPKAAPDTQYF.